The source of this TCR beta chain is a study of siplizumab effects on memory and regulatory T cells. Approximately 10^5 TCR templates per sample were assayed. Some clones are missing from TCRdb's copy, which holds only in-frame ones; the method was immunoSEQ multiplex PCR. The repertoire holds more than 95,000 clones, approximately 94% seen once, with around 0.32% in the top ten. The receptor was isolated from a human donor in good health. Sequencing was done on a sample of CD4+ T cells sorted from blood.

The CDR3 loop reads CASSLDGYSVNTEAFF. CDR3 sequence (DNA): TGTGCCAGCAGCTTAGATGGGTATTCGGTGAACACTGAAGCTTTCTTT. The rearrangement uses TRBV11-2 and TRBJ1-1; the D is unclear. The CDR3 has 16 residues. Trimming took 0 bases from V and 0 from J, leaving 11 bases between them. Germline V lookup: CDR1 SGHAT, CDR2 FQNNGV.